Following are 23 T cell receptor beta chains from one sample sequenced in a study of cytomegalovirus exposure and HLA in healthy donors. Both 60 Vbeta primers and 13 Jbeta primers went into the PCR. The assay was immunoSEQ multiplex PCR, and TCRdb's table has in-frame clones only and misses some. The sample shows about 180,000 clones, 75% to 85% of them seen only once. Sequenced sample: PBMCs. The receptors shown here come from an older woman in good health and CMV-seropositive.

The sample holds a few counts of this clone. The rearrangement joins TRBV7-2 to TRBJ2-7; 12 bases are shared with TRBD1. Germline lookup yields CDR1 SGHTA and CDR2 FQGNSA. The CDR3 length is 15 residues. Unmatched junction bases numbered 4, after V lost 0 bases and J lost 7 bases. The CDR3 region has the DNA TGTGCCAGCAGCTTAGCGGGGACAGGGGGCTTAGAGCAGTACTTC. Translated: CASSLAGTGGLEQYF.

The V call is TRBV2, the J call TRBJ1-1; D unclear. The CDR3 has 14 residues. Trimming left V 3 bases short and J 1 base short, with 9 bases between. Germline V gives CDR1 SNHLY, CDR2 FYNNEI. The CDR3 region has the DNA TGTGCCAGCAGTGAGTATTTCCCGAACACTGAAGCTTTCTTT. This gives the protein CASSEYFPNTEAFF.

CDR3 region: CASSLVLAGGYEQYF. CDR3 in DNA: TGCGCCAGCAGCTTGGTACTAGCGGGGGGCTACGAGCAGTACTTC. The genes are TRBV5-1 and TRBJ2-7, with TRBD2 matching 12 bases. Trimming cost V 0 bases and J 3 bases; bases outside gene matches: 1. CDR1 is SGHRS and CDR2 is YFSETQ in the germline V gene. The length of the CDR3 is 15 residues.

In regard to this clone: Other DNA sequences in the same sample also yield this CDR3. The chain is built from TRBV5-1 and TRBJ2-3; D unclear. Germline V gene sequence: CDR1 SGHRS, CDR2 YFSETQ. The V gene lost 0 bases and the J gene lost 1 base, with 6 bases spanning the gap. The length of the CDR3 is 14 residues. The CDR3 DNA sequence: TGCGCCAGCAGCTTGGGTTCTGGCACAGATACGCAGTATTTT. This sequence encodes CASSLGSGTDTQYF.

This clone was counted only a few times. J is TRBJ1-5 and V is TRBV2; possibly TRBD1 for D (5 bases). Germline lookup yields CDR1 SNHLY and CDR2 FYNNEI. CDR3 size: 16 residues. The V gene lost 5 bases and the J gene lost 1 base, with 15 bases spanning the gap. CDR3 loop: CASSSVGGASNQPQHF. The CDR3 DNA reads as TGTGCCAGCAGTTCGGTTGGAGGGGCAAGCAATCAGCCCCAGCATTTT.

The V and J genes are TRBV6-6 and TRBJ2-3; D is perhaps TRBD1 (7 bases). The CDR3 is 16 residues long. Trimming cost V 2 bases and J 0 bases, with 12 bases left between them. The germline V gene has CDR1 MNHNY and CDR2 SVGAGI (reference sequence). The CDR3 loop reads CASSYPQGRSTDTQYF. The CDR3 region has the DNA TGTGCCAGCAGTTACCCACAGGGGAGGAGCACAGATACGCAGTATTTT.

The gene calls are TRBV4-1 and TRBJ1-1, with a tentative D call TRBD1 (5 bases). The germline gives CDR1 MGHRA, CDR2 YSYEKL. Between the trimmed V and J ends, which lost 6 bases and 0 bases, there was a span of 11 bases. This CDR3 spans 14 amino acids. In DNA form, the CDR3 reads TGCGCCAGCAGTCCAAGACAGTTGAACACTGAAGCTTTCTTT. Encoded protein: CASSPRQLNTEAFF.

This clone was detected only once. V and J are TRBV2 and TRBJ2-3; D perhaps matches TRBD2 (6 bases). The CDR3 spans 12 residues. The germline CDR1 and CDR2 sequences are SNHLY and FYNNEI. V was pared by 6 bases and J by 6 bases, with 10 bases between. The CDR3 protein is CASREGSDTQYF. Here the CDR3 DNA reads TGTGCCAGCAGGGAGGGTTCTGATACGCAGTATTTT.

The rearrangement uses TRBV5-1 and TRBJ2-7; 8 positions match TRBD1. CDR1 SGHRS and CDR2 YFSETQ come from the germline V gene. There are 14 residues in the CDR3. J gave up 3 bases and V 4 bases, and 6 bases lay outside the gene matches. The DNA of the CDR3 is TGCGCCAGCAGCGGTACAGGGGGGTACTACGAGCAGTACTTC. Residues: CASSGTGGYYEQYF.

About this clone: The junction shows a germline mismatch at one end, possibly a read error. This rearrangement joins TRBV28 to TRBJ1-5; 7 nucleotides align to TRBD1. Germline V gene sequence: CDR1 MDHEN, CDR2 SYDVKM. This CDR3 has 12 residues. In DNA, the CDR3 is TGTGCCAGCAGTTCAGGTCCGGGACAGTGGACTTTT. Its translation: CASSSGPGQWTF. Using reference TRBV28 and TRBJ1-5 for the parts outside the CDR3, the full variable domain is DVKVTQSSRYLVKRTGEKVFLECVQDMDHENMFWYRQDPGLGLRLIYFSYDVKMKEKGDIPEGYSVSREKKERFSLILESASTNQTSMYLCASSSGPGQWTFGDGTRLSIL.

The V gene is TRBV7-3, the J gene TRBJ2-1; possible D gene TRBD2, 6 bases. CDR3 length: 19 amino acids. The V gene's germline CDR1 is SGHTA and CDR2 FQGTGA. Trimming cost V 5 bases and J 0 bases, with 23 bases left between them. The CDR3 coding sequence is TGTGCCAGCAGCCCAGTCGATTCTAGCGAGATCAGCTCCTACAATGAGCAGTTCTTC. It encodes CASSPVDSSEISSYNEQFF.

The chain employs TRBV6-1 and TRBJ1-2; perhaps TRBD1 as D (6 bases). Germline values: CDR1 MNHNS, CDR2 SASEGT. Between the trimmed V and J ends, which lost 1 base and 3 bases, there was a span of 9 bases. The CDR3 covers 14 residues. CDR3 coding DNA: TGTGCCAGCAGTGAAGGGACAGACGACTATGGCTACACCTTC. Encoded protein: CASSEGTDDYGYTF.

The V and J genes are TRBV19 and TRBJ2-3; TRBD2 aligns across 8 bases. The V gene's germline CDR1 is LNHDA and CDR2 SQIVND (reference sequence). Trimming took 5 bases from V and 0 from J; bases not matched to a gene: 7. The CDR3 has 16 residues. The CDR3 protein is CASSRTGTSSTDTQYF. CDR3 sequence (DNA): TGTGCCAGTAGTCGGACCGGGACTAGTAGCACAGATACGCAGTATTTT.

The chain carries TRBV7-2 and TRBJ1-1; D is ambiguous. The CDR3 spans 14 residues. Trimming cost V 5 bases and J 1 base, with 11 bases left between them. In germline, CDR1 is SGHTA, CDR2 FQGNSA. The CDR3 DNA reads as TGTGCCAGCAGCCCCCAGATCACGAACACTGAAGCTTTCTTT. Translating it yields CASSPQITNTEAFF.

The V gene is TRBV5-5, the J gene TRBJ2-3, with a weak D call TRBD1 (7 bases). The V gene's germline CDR1 is SGHKS and CDR2 YYEKEE (reference sequence). Trimming pared 2 bases from V and 6 bases from J, leaving 25 bases between. The length of the CDR3 is 18 residues. The CDR3 nucleotides are TGTGCCAGCAGCTTAGGTGGGGACAGAACCTACCGGGGGGATACGCAGTATTTT. Amino acid sequence: CASSLGGDRTYRGDTQYF.

The genes are TRBV2 and TRBJ2-3, with unresolved D. Germline V gene data show CDR1 as SNHLY and CDR2 as FYNNEI. Trimming removed 6 bases at V and 6 bases at J, with 7 bases between. The CDR3 is 11 amino acids. This CDR3 reads CASRAPDTQYF. DNA of the CDR3: TGTGCCAGCAGGGCCCCGGATACGCAGTATTTT.

The gene calls are TRBV7-2 and TRBJ1-3; 7 bases align to TRBD1. The CDR3 covers 14 residues. The germline V gene encodes CDR1 SGHTA and CDR2 FQGNSA. J gave up 4 bases and V 1 base, and 1 base lay outside the gene matches. CDR3 nucleotides: TGTGCCAGCAGCTTAGGACAGGGAGGAAACACCATATATTTT. This codes for CASSLGQGGNTIYF.

This rearrangement joins TRBV7-8 to TRBJ2-1; 7 bases map to TRBD2. The J segment lost 2 bases and the V segment lost 0 bases, leaving 4 bases of the junction unmatched. This CDR3 contains 16 residues. The germline V gene encodes CDR1 SGHVS and CDR2 FQNEAQ. The CDR3 here is CASSLAGAGTYNEQFF. The CDR3 DNA is TGTGCCAGCAGCTTAGCGGGAGCGGGGACCTACAATGAGCAGTTCTTC.

The chain couples TRBV27 to TRBJ1-5; D unclear. Germline V gene lookup returns CDR1 MNHEY and CDR2 SMNVEV (reference sequence). This CDR3 is built from 15 residues. V was trimmed by 8 bases and J by 0 bases, leaving 14 bases between them. CDR3 protein: CASGLTGYSNQPQHF. The CDR3 bases are TGTGCCAGCGGACTTACCGGCTATAGCAATCAGCCCCAGCATTTT.

For the CDR3, the DNA is TGTGCCAGCAGCACCCAAGGGACAGTGTCATCCTACGAGCAGTACTTC. Translation: CASSTQGTVSSYEQYF. This chain links TRBV7-9 with TRBJ2-7; 7 positions match TRBD1. J was trimmed by 1 base and V by 5 bases; bases with no gene match: 11. The CDR3 covers 16 residues. Germline CDR1 is SEHNR and CDR2 is FQNEAQ (reference sequence).

This rearrangement joins TRBV7-8 to TRBJ1-6, with a possible D match to TRBD1 (6 bases). Trimming removed 1 base from V and 5 bases from J, with 9 bases in between. Per germline, CDR1 SGHVS and CDR2 FQNEAQ. The CDR3 covers 15 residues. The CDR3 here is CASSLEQGNNSPLHF. The CDR3 DNA reads TGTGCCAGCAGCTTAGAGCAGGGGAATAATTCACCCCTCCACTTT. The full variable domain, with the rest looked up from reference TRBV7-8 and TRBJ1-6, is GAGVSQSPRYKVAKRGQDVALRCDPISGHVSLFWYQQALGQGPEFLTYFQNEAQLDKSGLPSDRFFAERPEGSVSTLKIQRTQQEDSAVYLCASSLEQGNNSPLHFGNGTRLTVT.

The chain couples TRBV6-5 to TRBJ1-5, with a tentative D call TRBD1 (6 bases). The V gene's germline CDR1 is MNHEY and CDR2 SVGAGI. This CDR3 comprises 13 residues. Trimming cost V 5 bases and J 5 bases, with 10 bases left between them. CDR3 region: CASSLTGYQPQHF. CDR3 nucleotide sequence: TGTGCCAGCAGTCTGACAGGCTATCAGCCCCAGCATTTT.

The DNA for the CDR3 is TGTGCCTGGAGGGTCACTAGCGGGAGGGCCTTGGAGTTCTTC. This encodes CAWRVTSGRALEFF. The gene calls are TRBV30 and TRBJ2-1; 13 bases align to TRBD2. Germline lookup yields CDR1 GTSNPN and CDR2 SVGIG (reference sequence). This CDR3 has 14 residues. The V gene end was trimmed by 3 bases and the J gene end by 14 bases; junction bases not matched to a gene: 10. The full variable domain, with the rest looked up from reference TRBV30 and TRBJ2-1, is SQTIHQWPATLVQPVGSPLSLECTVEGTSNPNLYWYRQAAGRGLQLLFYSVGIGQISSEVPQNLSASRPQDRQFILSSKKLLLSDSGFYLCAWRVTSGRALEFFGPGTRLTVL.